A selection of T cell receptor beta chains follows, all from one sample in a study of CD8+ T cells in alopecia areata. TCRdb's copy holds only in-frame clones and misses some; the assay was immunoSEQ multiplex PCR. The top ten clones hold less than 20% of a sample with about 100,000 clones, about 61% of them seen once. Sequencing used CD8+ T cells sorted from blood, obtained between weeks 55 and 70, from a patient treated with tofacitinib. The receptors stem from a human donor with alopecia areata. Both conserved end residues are part of each CDR3. Fields, in order: clone size, V gene, J gene, D gene, CDR3 length, CDR3 protein, CDR3 DNA. The D gene is left open where the match is weak. Only part of the rows carry a size: once, few, many, or a class if the clone is expanded.

clone size: .
V gene: TRBV7-9
J gene: TRBJ1-2
D gene: .
CDR3 length: 15
CDR3 protein: CASSHKLLPFYGYTF
CDR3 DNA: TGTGCCAGCAGCCATAAATTACTCCCTTTCTATGGCTACACCTTC

clone size: few
V gene: TRBV5-1
J gene: TRBJ2-4
D gene: .
CDR3 length: 16
CDR3 protein: CASSAPTSWGKNIQYF
CDR3 DNA: TGCGCCAGCAGCGCACCGACATCCTGGGGCAAAAACATTCAGTACTTC

clone size: .
V gene: TRBV11-2
J gene: TRBJ2-1
D gene: TRBD1
CDR3 length: 15
CDR3 protein: CASSPGTGAYNEQFF
CDR3 DNA: TGTGCCAGCAGCCCCGGGACAGGGGCCTACAATGAGCAGTTCTTC

clone size: few
V gene: TRBV27
J gene: TRBJ1-2
D gene: .
CDR3 length: 13
CDR3 protein: CASSLRGMDGYTF
CDR3 DNA: TGTGCCAGCAGTTTAAGAGGAATGGATGGCTACACCTTC

clone size: .
V gene: TRBV29-1
J gene: TRBJ1-2
D gene: TRBD1
CDR3 length: 11
CDR3 protein: CSVRDRGQETF
CDR3 DNA: TGCAGCGTAAGGGACAGGGGGCAGGAGACCTTC

clone size: .
V gene: TRBV7-8
J gene: TRBJ2-5
D gene: TRBD1
CDR3 length: 15
CDR3 protein: CASSQQGAREETQYF
CDR3 DNA: TGTGCCAGCAGCCAACAGGGGGCGAGGGAAGAGACCCAGTACTTC

clone size: .
V gene: TRBV5-1
J gene: TRBJ2-1
D gene: .
CDR3 length: 11
CDR3 protein: CASRRGNEQFF
CDR3 DNA: TGCGCCAGCAGAAGGGGCAATGAGCAGTTCTTC

clone size: .
V gene: TRBV5-1
J gene: TRBJ1-1
D gene: .
CDR3 length: 15
CDR3 protein: CASSSTNSDGTEAFF
CDR3 DNA: TGCGCCAGCAGCTCTACAAACTCAGATGGCACTGAAGCTTTCTTT

clone size: .
V gene: TRBV6-5
J gene: TRBJ1-2
D gene: .
CDR3 length: 11
CDR3 protein: CASNGVYGYTF
CDR3 DNA: TGTGCCAGCAATGGAGTCTATGGCTACACCTTC

clone size: .
V gene: TRBV30
J gene: TRBJ2-1
D gene: .
CDR3 length: 10
CDR3 protein: CAWSRVGQFF
CDR3 DNA: TGTGCCTGGAGTCGTGTGGGGCAGTTCTTC

clone size: few
V gene: TRBV2
J gene: TRBJ2-1
D gene: TRBD2
CDR3 length: 14
CDR3 protein: CASVGGGSYNEQFF
CDR3 DNA: TGTGCCAGCGTGGGCGGGGGGTCCTACAATGAGCAGTTCTTC

clone size: .
V gene: TRBV29-1
J gene: TRBJ2-3
D gene: TRBD2
CDR3 length: 14
CDR3 protein: CASPLSGATDTQYF
CDR3 DNA: TGCGCCTCCCCCCTGAGCGGGGCCACAGATACGCAGTATTTT

clone size: few
V gene: TRBV27
J gene: TRBJ1-1
D gene: TRBD1
CDR3 length: 15
CDR3 protein: CASSPRQGWGTEAFF
CDR3 DNA: TGTGCCAGCAGTCCCAGACAGGGCTGGGGAACTGAAGCTTTCTTT

clone size: .
V gene: TRBV7-9
J gene: TRBJ1-3
D gene: .
CDR3 length: 14
CDR3 protein: CASSGAYTGNTIYF
CDR3 DNA: TGTGCCAGCTCAGGAGCGTATACTGGAAACACCATATATTTT

clone size: .
V gene: TRBV5-1
J gene: TRBJ2-1
D gene: .
CDR3 length: 14
CDR3 protein: CASSVRGTYNEQFF
CDR3 DNA: TGCGCCAGCAGCGTTAGAGGAACTTACAATGAGCAGTTCTTC

clone size: .
V gene: TRBV4-2
J gene: TRBJ1-6
D gene: .
CDR3 length: 15
CDR3 protein: CASSQADGDGSPLHF
CDR3 DNA: TGTGCCAGCAGCCAAGCGGATGGGGATGGTTCACCCCTCCACTTT

clone size: few
V gene: TRBV6-1
J gene: TRBJ2-4
D gene: .
CDR3 length: 14
CDR3 protein: CASSEEESQNIQYF
CDR3 DNA: TGTGCCAGCAGTGAAGAGGAGTCCCAAAACATTCAGTACTTC

clone size: .
V gene: TRBV9
J gene: TRBJ2-7
D gene: TRBD1
CDR3 length: 15
CDR3 protein: CASSVGLQGFDEQYF
CDR3 DNA: TGTGCCAGCAGCGTAGGACTACAGGGGTTCGACGAGCAGTACTTC

clone size: .
V gene: TRBV7-9
J gene: TRBJ2-1
D gene: .
CDR3 length: 15
CDR3 protein: CASSSRGVTYNEQFF
CDR3 DNA: TGTGCCAGCAGCTCACGGGGAGTCACCTACAATGAGCAGTTCTTC

clone size: few
V gene: TRBV19
J gene: TRBJ2-2
D gene: TRBD2
CDR3 length: 19
CDR3 protein: CASSILLSVAGDRTGELFF
CDR3 DNA: TGTGCCAGTAGTATATTGTTGTCGGTAGCGGGGGACCGAACCGGGGAGCTGTTTTTT

clone size: few
V gene: TRBV5-6
J gene: TRBJ1-5
D gene: .
CDR3 length: 13
CDR3 protein: CASSLASREPQHF
CDR3 DNA: TGTGCCAGCAGCTTGGCCAGTAGGGAGCCCCAGCATTTT

clone size: .
V gene: TRBV11-2
J gene: TRBJ2-7
D gene: .
CDR3 length: 9
CDR3 protein: CAVGEEQYF
CDR3 DNA: TGTGCCGTCGGGGAGGAGCAGTACTTC

clone size: .
V gene: TRBV11-2
J gene: TRBJ2-1
D gene: TRBD1
CDR3 length: 15
CDR3 protein: CASSQGQGSYNEQFF
CDR3 DNA: TGTGCCAGCAGCCAGGGACAGGGCTCCTACAATGAGCAGTTCTTC

clone size: few
V gene: TRBV5-6
J gene: TRBJ2-7
D gene: .
CDR3 length: 12
CDR3 protein: CASSLGKGEQYF
CDR3 DNA: TGTGCCAGCAGCCTCGGCAAAGGAGAGCAGTACTTC

clone size: .
V gene: TRBV10-2
J gene: TRBJ1-3
D gene: .
CDR3 length: 17
CDR3 protein: CASSESLGALGGNTIYF
CDR3 DNA: TGCGCCAGCAGTGAGTCGCTCGGGGCTTTAGGTGGAAACACCATATATTTT

clone size: .
V gene: TRBV11-2
J gene: TRBJ1-1
D gene: .
CDR3 length: 12
CDR3 protein: CASSQGRLEAFF
CDR3 DNA: TGTGCCAGCAGCCAGGGCCGGCTTGAAGCTTTCTTT

clone size: few
V gene: TRBV27
J gene: TRBJ1-5
D gene: .
CDR3 length: 15
CDR3 protein: CASSLLGTPNQPQHF
CDR3 DNA: TGTGCCAGCAGTTTACTGGGGACGCCTAATCAGCCCCAGCATTTT

clone size: .
V gene: TRBV4-1
J gene: TRBJ2-2
D gene: .
CDR3 length: 14
CDR3 protein: CASRVGPNTGELFF
CDR3 DNA: TGCGCCAGCAGGGTGGGACCGAACACCGGGGAGCTGTTTTTT

clone size: .
V gene: TRBV2
J gene: TRBJ2-1
D gene: .
CDR3 length: 14
CDR3 protein: CASSRPYRSNEQFF
CDR3 DNA: TGTGCCAGCAGTCGGCCGTATCGATCCAATGAGCAGTTCTTC

clone size: .
V gene: TRBV4-1
J gene: TRBJ1-1
D gene: TRBD1
CDR3 length: 16
CDR3 protein: CASSQERGRYGTEAFF
CDR3 DNA: TGCGCCAGCAGCCAAGAGAGGGGGCGCTATGGCACTGAAGCTTTCTTT

clone size: few
V gene: TRBV11-2
J gene: TRBJ2-3
D gene: .
CDR3 length: 14
CDR3 protein: CASSLLQVTDTQYF
CDR3 DNA: TGTGCCAGCAGCCTGCTGCAGGTTACAGATACGCAGTATTTT

clone size: few
V gene: TRBV7-9
J gene: TRBJ2-7
D gene: .
CDR3 length: 17
CDR3 protein: CASSLALGGSSLWDQYF
CDR3 DNA: TGTGCCAGCAGCTTAGCGCTCGGGGGAAGTTCCCTTTGGGACCAGTACTTC

clone size: .
V gene: TRBV18
J gene: TRBJ2-5
D gene: .
CDR3 length: 14
CDR3 protein: CASSPRGLQETQYF
CDR3 DNA: TGTGCCAGCTCACCAAGGGGACTCCAAGAGACCCAGTACTTC